This entry concerns a single TCR beta chain. V dropped 1 base and J dropped 3 bases, with 10 bases sitting between them. This CDR3 comprises 15 residues. Germline CDR1 SGDLS, CDR2 YYNGEE. Produced via immunoSEQ multiplex PCR; TCRdb's table is partial and in-frame only. Among 120,000 or so clones listed, 85% were seen once. The data were obtained in a study of blood T cell repertoires in COVID-19. Study as a whole: COVID-19 samples from acute and convalescent phases originated in the United States, Italy and Spain. PBMCs, B-cell-depleted T cells, or T cells provided the cDNA or gDNA that made up the material.

Material for sequencing was peripheral blood. The J gene is TRBJ2-2, the V gene TRBV9, with D perhaps TRBD2 (5 bases). The receptor's source is a man older than 75 with active or convalescent COVID-19. CDR3 sequence reads: CASSVSSGDTGELFF. The CDR3 DNA is TGTGCCAGCAGCGTATCCTCCGGGGACACCGGGGAGCTGTTTTTT.